This T cell receptor (beta chain) stems from a study of response to subunit inactivated influenza vaccine. Study-level results: Each seasonal influenza vaccination recruits few new T cells, the authors suggested.

TCRdb called the RT-PCR reads again in MiXCR, with one record for every CDR3 protein. The sample records under 500,000 distinct CDR3 sequences, roughly 11% being singletons. This CDR3 is 11 amino acids long. Trimming removed 3 bases from V and 12 bases from J, with 9 bases in between. Concerning this clonotype: Its antigen is currently unknown.

This specimen consisted of PBMCs from blood, obtained roughly 48 days after vaccination. The sequence came from a man aged 50 to 60 who received an inactivated influenza vaccine. V gene TRBV12-3 or TRBV12-4 combines with J gene TRBJ2-1, with D possibly being TRBD1 or TRBD2 (5 bases each). The CDR3 reads CASSFFGGQFF. CDR3 nucleotides: TGTGCCAGCAGTTTCTTTGGGGGGCAGTTCTTC.